This T cell receptor beta chain was sequenced in a study of chemoradiotherapy in HPV16-positive cancers. Repertoires were sampled repeatedly during chemoradiotherapy. The study's findings and limits: HPV-responsive T-cell expansion during chemoradiotherapy was linked to improved recurrence-free survival in HPV16-positive patients.

This CDR3 is built from 12 residues. The ends were cut back, 6 bases at V and 1 base at J, with 10 bases in the middle. Germline V gene lookup returns CDR1 SQVTM and CDR2 ANQGSEA. With respect to this clone: Its antigen is unidentified.

Sequencing was performed with immunoSEQ multiplex PCR; in TCRdb, only in-frame clones are kept and a portion is missing. The sample carries about 31,000 clones, approximately 80% recorded once. This specimen consisted of blood, obtained from a patient who underwent chemoradiotherapy. The receptor was isolated from a human donor with HPV-associated anogenital cancer. The chain joins TRBV29-1 to TRBJ2-7; D remains ambiguous. The CDR3: CSVSDNSYEQYF. The CDR3 bases are TGCAGCGTGTCTGACAATTCCTACGAGCAGTACTTC.